The sequence of this T cell receptor beta chain was determined in a study of T cells after posttransplantation cyclophosphamide. Treatment was busulfan-fludarabine conditioning, a marrow graft, and cyclophosphamide on days +3 and +4. Only in-frame clones appear in the TCRdb table, and some are missing; sequencing was by immunoSEQ multiplex PCR. The sample is made up of about 2,700 clones, none counted only once. This clone was found many times. Germline V gene lookup returns CDR1 MGHDK and CDR2 SYGVNS. This CDR3 spans 15 amino acids. Losses at the gene ends were 8 bases for V and 4 bases for J; bases not matched to a gene: 7.

V gene TRBV25-1 combines with J gene TRBJ2-3; 12 bases align to TRBD2. This clonotype was sampled from a male patient aged 60 to 75 who received an allogeneic stem cell transplant from a related donor and was CMV-positive. Some T cells may be the graft donor's. The sequencing here drew on PBMCs, taken after allogeneic stem cell transplant with posttransplant cyclophosphamide. The CDR3 loop reads CASARLAGAADTQYF. The DNA for the CDR3 is TGTGCCAGCGCCAGACTAGCGGGGGCGGCAGATACGCAGTATTTT.